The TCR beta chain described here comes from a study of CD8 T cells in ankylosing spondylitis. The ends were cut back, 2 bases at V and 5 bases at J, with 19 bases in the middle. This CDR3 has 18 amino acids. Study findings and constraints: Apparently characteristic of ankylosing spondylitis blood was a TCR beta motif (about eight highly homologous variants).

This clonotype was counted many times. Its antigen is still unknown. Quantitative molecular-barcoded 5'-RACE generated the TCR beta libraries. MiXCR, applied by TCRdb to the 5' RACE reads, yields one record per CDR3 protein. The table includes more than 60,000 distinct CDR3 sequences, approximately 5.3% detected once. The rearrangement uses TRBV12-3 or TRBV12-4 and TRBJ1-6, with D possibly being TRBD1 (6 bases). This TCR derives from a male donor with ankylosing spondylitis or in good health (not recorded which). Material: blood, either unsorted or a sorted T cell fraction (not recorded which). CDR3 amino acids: CASSLTGNPGGNNSPLHF. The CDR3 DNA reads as TGTGCCAGCAGTTTAACCGGGAATCCGGGGGGCAATAATTCACCCCTCCACTTT.